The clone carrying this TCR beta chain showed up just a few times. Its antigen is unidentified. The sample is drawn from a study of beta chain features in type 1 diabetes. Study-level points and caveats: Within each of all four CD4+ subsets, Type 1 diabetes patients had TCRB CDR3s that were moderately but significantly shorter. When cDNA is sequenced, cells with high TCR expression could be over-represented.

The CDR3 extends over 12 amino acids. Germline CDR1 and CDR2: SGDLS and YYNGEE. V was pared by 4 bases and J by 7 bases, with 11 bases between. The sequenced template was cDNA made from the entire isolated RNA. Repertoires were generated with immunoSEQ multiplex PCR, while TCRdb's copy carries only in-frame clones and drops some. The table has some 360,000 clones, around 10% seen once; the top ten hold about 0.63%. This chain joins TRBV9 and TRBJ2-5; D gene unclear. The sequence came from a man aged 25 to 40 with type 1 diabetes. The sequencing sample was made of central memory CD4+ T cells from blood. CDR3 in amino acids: CASSHDLGTQYF. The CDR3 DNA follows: TGTGCCAGCAGCCATGATTTGGGGACCCAGTACTTC.